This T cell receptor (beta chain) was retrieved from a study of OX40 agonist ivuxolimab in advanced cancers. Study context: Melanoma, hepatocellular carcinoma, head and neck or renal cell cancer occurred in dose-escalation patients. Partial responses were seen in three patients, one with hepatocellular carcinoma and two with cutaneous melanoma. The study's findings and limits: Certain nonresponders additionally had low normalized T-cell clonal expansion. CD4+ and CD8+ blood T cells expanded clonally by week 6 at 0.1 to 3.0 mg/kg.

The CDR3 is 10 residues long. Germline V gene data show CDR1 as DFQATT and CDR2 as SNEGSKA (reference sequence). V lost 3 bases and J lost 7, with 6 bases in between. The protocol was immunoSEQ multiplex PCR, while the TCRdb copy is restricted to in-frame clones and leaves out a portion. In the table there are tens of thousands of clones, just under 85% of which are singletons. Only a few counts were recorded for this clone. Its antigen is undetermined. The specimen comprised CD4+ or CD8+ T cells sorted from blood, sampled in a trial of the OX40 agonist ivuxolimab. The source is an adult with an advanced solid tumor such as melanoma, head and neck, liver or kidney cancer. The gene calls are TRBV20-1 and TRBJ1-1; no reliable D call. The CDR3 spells CSARAVEAFF. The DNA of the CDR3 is TGCAGTGCTAGGGCAGTTGAAGCTTTCTTT.